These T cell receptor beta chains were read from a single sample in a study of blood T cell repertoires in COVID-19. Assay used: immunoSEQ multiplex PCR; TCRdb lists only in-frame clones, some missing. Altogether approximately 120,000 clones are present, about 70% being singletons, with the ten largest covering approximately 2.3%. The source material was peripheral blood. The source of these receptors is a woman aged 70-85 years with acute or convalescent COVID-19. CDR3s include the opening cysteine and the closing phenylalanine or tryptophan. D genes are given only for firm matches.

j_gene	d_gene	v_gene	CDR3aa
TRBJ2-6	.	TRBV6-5	CASSKGSGANVLTF
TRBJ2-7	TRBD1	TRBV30	CAWRAPGQGYEQYF
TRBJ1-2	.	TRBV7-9	CASSFQGDYGYTF
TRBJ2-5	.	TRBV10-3	CATGQQETQYF
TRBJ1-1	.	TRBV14	CASSLRGRAFF
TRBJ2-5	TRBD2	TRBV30	CAWKGGGRGETQYF
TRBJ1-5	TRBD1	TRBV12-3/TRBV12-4	CASSLDRGQPQHF
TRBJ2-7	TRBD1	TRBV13	CASSLGETGGAKSYEQYF
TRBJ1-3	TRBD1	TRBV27	CASSLTGTGIAGNTIYF
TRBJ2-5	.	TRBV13	CASSLTGLRAETQYF
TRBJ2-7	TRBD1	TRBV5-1	CASSSGTGVYEQYF
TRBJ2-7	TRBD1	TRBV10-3	CAISPGTGFSEQYF
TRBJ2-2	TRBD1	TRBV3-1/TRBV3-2	CASSQSAGQGPNTGELFF
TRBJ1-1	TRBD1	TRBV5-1	CASRGTGVPLSTEAFF
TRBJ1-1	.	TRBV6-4	CASSMTGEDTEAFF
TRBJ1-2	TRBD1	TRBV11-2	CASSGTGQGADYGYTF
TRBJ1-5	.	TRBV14	CASSQDVTGHRRQPQHF